The present T cell receptor (beta chain) was sequenced within a study of Ad26.COV2.S vaccination and SARS-CoV-2 variants (dated by TCRdb to the early 2020s). Background for the entire study: Donors in the vaccine arm were drawn from COV1001, a phase I-IIa trial of Ad26.COV2.S in healthy adults that was multicentre, randomized, double-blind and placebo-controlled. Ad26.COV2.S was administered intramuscularly at 5 x 10^10 or 1 x 10^11 viral particles, either as a single shot or as two shots given 56 days apart. Sequencing of the TCRbeta repertoire served to evaluate the specificity and breadth of SARS-CoV-2-reactive T cell receptors following Ad26.COV2.S vaccination. The TCR-sequenced set comprised about 32 samples: some 20 Ad26.COV2.S vaccine recipients, 5 placebo recipients and 8 SARS-CoV-2 convalescent individuals. Participants in the trial were split at random into five groups of five each, receiving low-dose or high-dose Ad26.COV2.S once or twice, or else placebo on both occasions. Blinding of investigators to trial group allocation was maintained during experiments and outcome assessment.

TCRbeta CDR3 regions were sequenced with the immunoSEQ Assay. After extraction, genomic DNA underwent amplification by bias-controlled multiplex PCR, followed by high-throughput sequencing. The authors' pipeline ran thus. To quantify the absolute abundance of every unique TCRbeta CDR3 region, sequences were collapsed and filtered. T cell fraction was estimated by normalizing TCRbeta template counts to usable DNA, which was measured by amplifying reference genes present in all nucleated cells. Repertoire TCRs were annotated as SARS-CoV-2-specific when V gene, CDR3 amino acid sequence and J gene were exactly matched to a known reactive TCR set. The reference SARS-CoV-2 TCR set was obtained from MIRA and was filtered for enrichment in COVID-19-positive ImmuneCODE repertoires, whereby public or cross-reactive TCRs were removed. Based on the MIRA antigens, annotated TCRs were further analysed at the level of specific ORF or position within ORF. Depth was the summed frequency of annotated unique rearrangements, while breadth was defined as annotated unique rearrangements over total unique productive rearrangements. Group comparisons of TCR breadth used two-sided Wilcoxon rank-sum tests. In its TCRdb copy, this immuneACCESS table keeps in-frame sequences only and misses some clones. Where compared with another copy, unresolved V genes explain less than half of these, and the others have no known cause. That table furnishes V, J and clone size, whereas the DNA furnished D and trimming. Present in this sample are roughly 500,000 clones, roughly 85% of which were seen just once. 9.5% to 15% of the sample is taken by the ten largest.

Trimming takes 3 bases off V and 6 bases off J; junction bases not matched to a gene: 8. The CDR3 numbers 16 residues from cysteine through phenylalanine. Only CDR3 DNA is held: 48 bases, read in frame from base 1. CDR1 and CDR2, per the germline V gene, are MDHEN and SYDVKM. As for this clone: This clone's antigen is unknown. One base away there is no much larger clone; base qualities are not given.

Sample treatment or condition, as interpreted from the label and publication: around 19 received Ad26.COV2.S at low or high dose, single or two shots; roughly five received placebo; per-sample allocation not given. Repertoires of vaccine and placebo recipients were sequenced from samples collected on day 63 after the first injection. Cohort 1b enrolled about two dozen adults aged 18-55 years at a single site in Boston, USA, between 29 July and 7 August 2020. As a vaccine, Ad26.COV2.S was a replication-incompetent adenovirus type 26 vector that expressed a prefusion-stabilized SARS-CoV-2 spike protein derived from the original Wuhan strain. Points the paper makes about the study in general: The study lacked the statistical power to compare responses across vaccine doses or regimens. Ad26.COV2.S recipients had higher spike-specific TCR breadth than placebo recipients (P = 0.0014). Vaccine and placebo recipients had similar non-spike TCR breadth, a finding consistent with the vaccine containing only spike. The authors noted that the TCR breadth and depth analyses may have underestimated total T cell responses. After vaccination, spike-specific CD8+ and CD4+ T cell responses were reported to show substantial breadth.

The sample was peripheral blood, taken in a trial of Ad26.COV2.S vaccine versus placebo. The V gene is TRBV28 and the J gene is TRBJ2-1; 10 central bases correspond to TRBD2. This clonotype was obtained from a person aged 18-60 years who received the Ad26.COV2.S COVID-19 vaccine or a placebo. The CDR3 sequence is CASSFPSGRPGNEQFF. The base sequence is TGTGCCAGCAGTTTCCCTAGCGGGAGACCTGGCAATGAGCAGTTCTTC.